Shown below are 8 T cell receptor beta chains from a single sample sequenced in a study of blood T cell repertoires in COVID-19. Data came from immunoSEQ multiplex PCR; TCRdb stores just in-frame clones and leaves some out. The repertoire includes 100,000 or so clones, about two thirds of them detected once, and about an eighth sits in the top ten. Sequencing was performed on peripheral blood. Source of these receptors: a woman of 80 years or more with acute or convalescent COVID-19.

The rearrangement joins TRBV2 to TRBJ2-5; TRBD1 aligns across 9 bases. This CDR3 is 14 amino acids long. Germline CDR1 is SNHLY and CDR2 is FYNNEI. The J segment lost 3 bases and the V segment lost 4 bases, leaving 3 bases of the junction unmatched. The DNA for the CDR3 is TGTGCCAGCAGTGGTACAGGGGGCGAAGAGACCCAGTACTTC. Translation gives CASSGTGGEETQYF.

The gene calls are TRBV12-3 or TRBV12-4 and TRBJ2-7, with TRBD1 matching over 7 bases. The CDR3 covers 13 residues. Unmatched junction bases numbered 7, after V lost 5 bases and J lost 6 bases. The CDR3 DNA reads as TGTGCCAGCAGTCGCAACACAGGGGTCGAGCAGTACTTC. It specifies CASSRNTGVEQYF.

The rearrangement links TRBV7-8 to TRBJ1-1; the match to TRBD1 covers 8 bases. Unmatched junction bases numbered 12, after V lost 5 bases and J lost 10 bases. Germline V gene sequence: CDR1 SGHVS, CDR2 FQNEAQ. The CDR3 sequence is 14 residues long. The chain's CDR3 is CASSLDRGQGRAFF. For the CDR3, the DNA is TGTGCCAGCAGCCTAGACAGAGGACAGGGAAGAGCTTTCTTT.

The chain links TRBV6-5 to TRBJ2-7; 8 positions agree with TRBD1. CDR1 MNHEY and CDR2 SVGAGI come from the germline V gene. Trimming cost V 0 bases and J 2 bases; bases outside gene matches: 6. The CDR3 totals 16 residues. The CDR3 loop reads CASSYSTGQVTYEQYF. The DNA of the CDR3 is TGTGCCAGCAGTTACTCCACGGGACAGGTAACCTACGAGCAGTACTTC.

V gene TRBV7-2 combines with J gene TRBJ2-5, with TRBD1 matching 9 bases. The V segment lost 4 bases and the J segment 2 bases; nucleotides outside the gene matches: 5. Germline V lookup: CDR1 SGHTA, CDR2 FQGNSA. The CDR3 extends over 15 amino acids. This chain's CDR3 is CASSSGQGEQETQYF. Here the CDR3 DNA reads TGTGCCAGCAGCTCGGGACAGGGAGAGCAAGAGACCCAGTACTTC.

The chain has TRBV12-3 or TRBV12-4 and TRBJ2-1; TRBD2 is a possible D gene (5 bases). V gave up 4 bases and J gave up 9 bases, with 7 bases separating them. This CDR3 is 11 amino acids long. This CDR3 is CASSSGVEQFF. CDR3 bases: TGTGCCAGCAGTTCCGGGGTTGAGCAGTTCTTC.

This clone was seen more than once but under ten times. The chain joins TRBV5-4 to TRBJ2-3; TRBD2 is a possible D gene (5 bases). This CDR3 region has 13 residues. Germline V gene lookup returns CDR1 SGHNT and CDR2 YYREEE (reference sequence). V lost 0 bases and J lost 8, with 10 bases in between. The CDR3 protein is CASSLDGEITQYF. The CDR3 DNA reads TGTGCCAGCAGCTTGGACGGGGAAATTACGCAGTATTTT.

This sequence joins TRBV7-8 and TRBJ2-2; 9 bases fit TRBD1. With 4 bases clipped from V and 3 bases from J, the junction kept 6 bases outside the gene matches. The germline CDR1 and CDR2 sequences are SGHVS and FQNEAQ. The CDR3 runs to 16 residues. The CDR3 loop is CASSSGQGRYTGELFF. The CDR3 DNA reads TGTGCCAGCAGCTCCGGACAGGGGAGGTACACCGGGGAGCTGTTTTTT.